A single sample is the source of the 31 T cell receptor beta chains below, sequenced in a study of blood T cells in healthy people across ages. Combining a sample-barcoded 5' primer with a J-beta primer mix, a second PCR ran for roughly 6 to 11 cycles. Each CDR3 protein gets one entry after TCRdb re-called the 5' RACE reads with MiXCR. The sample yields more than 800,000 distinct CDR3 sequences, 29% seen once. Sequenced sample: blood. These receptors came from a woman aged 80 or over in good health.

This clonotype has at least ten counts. The CDR3 loop reads CASQPGQAEKLFF. The DNA for the CDR3 is TGCGCCAGTCAGCCGGGACAGGCGGAAAAACTGTTTTTT. This chain connects TRBV4-3 to TRBJ1-4; 8 bases are a match to TRBD1. The J segment lost 8 bases and the V segment lost 9 bases, leaving 8 bases of the junction unmatched. CDR3 length: 13 amino acids. The germline CDR1 and CDR2 sequences are LGHNA and YSLEER.

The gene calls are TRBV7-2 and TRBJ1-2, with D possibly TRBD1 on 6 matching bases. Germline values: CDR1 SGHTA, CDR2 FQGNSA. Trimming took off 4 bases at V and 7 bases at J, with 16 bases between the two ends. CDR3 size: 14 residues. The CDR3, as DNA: TGTGCCAGCAGCTCCGGGAGGGGGGGCTCTGGCTACACCTTC. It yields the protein CASSSGRGGSGYTF.

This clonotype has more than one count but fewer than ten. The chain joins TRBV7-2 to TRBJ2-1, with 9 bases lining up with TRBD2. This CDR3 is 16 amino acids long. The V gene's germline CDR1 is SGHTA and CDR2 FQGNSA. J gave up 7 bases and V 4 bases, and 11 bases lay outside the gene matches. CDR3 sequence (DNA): TGTGCCAGCAGCTCATTAGGGGGACTAGCTGGTAATGAGCAGTTCTTC. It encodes CASSSLGGLAGNEQFF.

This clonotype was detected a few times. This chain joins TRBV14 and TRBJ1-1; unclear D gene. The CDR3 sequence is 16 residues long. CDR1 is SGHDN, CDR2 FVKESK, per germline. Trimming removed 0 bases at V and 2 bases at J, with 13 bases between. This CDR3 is CASSQDRGAINTEAFF. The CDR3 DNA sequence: TGTGCCAGCAGCCAAGATCGAGGTGCAATAAACACTGAAGCTTTCTTT. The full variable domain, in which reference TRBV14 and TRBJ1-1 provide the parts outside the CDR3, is EAGVTQFPSHSVIEKGQTVTLRCDPISGHDNLYWYRRVMGKEIKFLLHFVKESKQDESGMPNNRFLAERTGGTYSTLKVQPAELEDSGVYFCASSQDRGAINTEAFFGQGTRLTVV.

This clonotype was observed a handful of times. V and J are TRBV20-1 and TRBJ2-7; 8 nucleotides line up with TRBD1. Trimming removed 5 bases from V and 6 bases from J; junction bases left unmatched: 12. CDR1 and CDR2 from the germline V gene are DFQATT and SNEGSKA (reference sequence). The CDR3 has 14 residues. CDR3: CSAFVTGAGGEQYF. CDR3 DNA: TGCAGTGCTTTTGTGACAGGGGCAGGGGGCGAGCAGTACTTC.

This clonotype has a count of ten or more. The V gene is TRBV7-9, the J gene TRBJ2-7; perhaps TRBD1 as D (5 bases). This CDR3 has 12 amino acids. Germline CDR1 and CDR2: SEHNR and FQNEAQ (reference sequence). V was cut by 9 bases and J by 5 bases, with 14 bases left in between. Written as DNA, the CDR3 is TGTGCCAGGGTCATGGGGCGCCACGAGCAGTACTTC. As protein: CARVMGRHEQYF. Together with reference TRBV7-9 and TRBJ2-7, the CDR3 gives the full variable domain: DTGVSQNPRHKITKRGQNVTFRCDPISEHNRLYWYRQTLGQGPEFLTYFQNEAQLEKSRLLSDRFSAERPKGSFSTLEIQRTEQGDSAMYLCARVMGRHEQYFGPGTRLTVT.

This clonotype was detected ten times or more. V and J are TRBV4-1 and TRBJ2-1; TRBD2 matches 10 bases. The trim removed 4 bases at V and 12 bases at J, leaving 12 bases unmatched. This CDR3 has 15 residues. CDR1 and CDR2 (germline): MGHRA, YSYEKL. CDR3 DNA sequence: TGCGCCAGCAGCCCCGGGACTAGCGCGCGGGGGGGGCAGTTCTTC. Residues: CASSPGTSARGGQFF.

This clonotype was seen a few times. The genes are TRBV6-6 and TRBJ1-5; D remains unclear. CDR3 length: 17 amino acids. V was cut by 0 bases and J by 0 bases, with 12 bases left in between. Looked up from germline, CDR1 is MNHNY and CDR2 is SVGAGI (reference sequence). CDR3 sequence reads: CASSYSLTRDSNQPQHF. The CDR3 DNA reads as TGTGCCAGCAGTTACTCACTAACACGGGATAGCAATCAGCCCCAGCATTTT.

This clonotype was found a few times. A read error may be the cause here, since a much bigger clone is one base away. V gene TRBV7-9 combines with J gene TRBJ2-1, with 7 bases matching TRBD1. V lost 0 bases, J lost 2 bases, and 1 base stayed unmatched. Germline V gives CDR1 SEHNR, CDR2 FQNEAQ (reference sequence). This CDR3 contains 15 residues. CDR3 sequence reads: CASSLAGTAYNEQFF. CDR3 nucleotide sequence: TGTGCCAGCAGCTTAGCAGGGACAGCCTACAATGAGCAGTTCTTC.

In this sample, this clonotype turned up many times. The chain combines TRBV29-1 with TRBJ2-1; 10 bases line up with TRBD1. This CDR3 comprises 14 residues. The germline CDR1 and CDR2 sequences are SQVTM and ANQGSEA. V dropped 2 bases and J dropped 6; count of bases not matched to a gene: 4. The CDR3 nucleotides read TGCAGCGTTGAAAGGGGGACAGGGGTCAATGAGCAGTTCTTC. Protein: CSVERGTGVNEQFF.

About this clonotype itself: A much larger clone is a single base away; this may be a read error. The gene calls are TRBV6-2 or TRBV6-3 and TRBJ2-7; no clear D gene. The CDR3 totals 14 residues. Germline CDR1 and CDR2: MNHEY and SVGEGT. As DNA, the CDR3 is TGTGCCAGCAGCCGCGCTACCCGCTCCCACGAGCAGTACTTC. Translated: CASSRATRSHEQYF.

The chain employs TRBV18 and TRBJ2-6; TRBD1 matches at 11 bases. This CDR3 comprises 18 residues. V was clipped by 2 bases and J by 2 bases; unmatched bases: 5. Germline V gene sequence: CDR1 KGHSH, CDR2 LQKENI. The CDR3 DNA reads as TGTGCCAGCTCACCATCCGGACAGGGGGCTACTGGGGCCAACGTCCTGACTTTC. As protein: CASSPSGQGATGANVLTF. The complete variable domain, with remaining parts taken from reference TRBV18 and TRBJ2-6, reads NAGVMQNPRHLVRRRGQEARLRCSPMKGHSHVYWYRQLPEEGLKFMVYLQKENIIDESGMPKERFSAEFPKEGPSILRIQQVVRGDSAAYFCASSPSGQGATGANVLTFGAGSRLTVL.

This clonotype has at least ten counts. The DNA for the CDR3 is TGTGCCAGCAACACAGGATCTAAAAACATTCAGTACTTC. Amino acid sequence: CASNTGSKNIQYF. The gene calls are TRBV7-9 and TRBJ2-4; possibly TRBD1 for D (5 bases). V was clipped by 7 bases and J by 4 bases, with 11 bases between them. This CDR3 is 13 amino acids long. In germline, CDR1 is SEHNR, CDR2 FQNEAQ (reference sequence).

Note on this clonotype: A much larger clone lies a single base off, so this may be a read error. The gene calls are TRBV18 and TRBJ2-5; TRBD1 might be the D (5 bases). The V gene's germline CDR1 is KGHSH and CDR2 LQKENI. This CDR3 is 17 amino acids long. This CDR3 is CTSSPGAGITVQETQYF. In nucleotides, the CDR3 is TGTACCAGCTCACCAGGTGCAGGGATCACGGTCCAAGAGACCCAGTACTTC.

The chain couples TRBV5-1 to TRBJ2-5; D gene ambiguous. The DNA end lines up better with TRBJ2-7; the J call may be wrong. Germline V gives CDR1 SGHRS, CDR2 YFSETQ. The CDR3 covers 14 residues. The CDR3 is CASRQDPSSYEQYF. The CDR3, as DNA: TGCGCCAGCAGGCAGGACCCATCTTCCTACGAGCAGTACTTC.

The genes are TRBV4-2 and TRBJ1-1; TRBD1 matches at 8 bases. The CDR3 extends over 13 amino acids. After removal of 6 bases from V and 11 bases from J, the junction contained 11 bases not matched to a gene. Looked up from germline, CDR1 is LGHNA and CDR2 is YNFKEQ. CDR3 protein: CASSRGKDRVAFF. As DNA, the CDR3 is TGTGCCAGCAGTCGCGGGAAGGACAGGGTCGCTTTCTTT.

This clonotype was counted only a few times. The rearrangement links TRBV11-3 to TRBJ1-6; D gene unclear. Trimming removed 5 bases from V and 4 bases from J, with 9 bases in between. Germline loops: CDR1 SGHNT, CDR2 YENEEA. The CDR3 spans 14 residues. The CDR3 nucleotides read TGTGCCAGCAGCATACAGCAGTATAATTCACCCCTCCACTTT. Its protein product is CASSIQQYNSPLHF.

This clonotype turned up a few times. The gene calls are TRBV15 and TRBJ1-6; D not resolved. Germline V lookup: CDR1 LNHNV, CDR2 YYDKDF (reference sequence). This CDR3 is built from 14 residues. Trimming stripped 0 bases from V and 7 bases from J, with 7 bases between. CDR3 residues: CATSRDLQNSPLHF. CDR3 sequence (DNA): TGTGCCACCAGCAGAGATCTGCAGAATTCACCCCTCCACTTT. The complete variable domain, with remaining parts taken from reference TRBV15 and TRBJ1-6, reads DAMVIQNPRYQVTQFGKPVTLSCSQTLNHNVMYWYQQKSSQAPKLLFHYYDKDFNNEADTPDNFQSRRPNTSFCFLDIRSPGLGDTAMYLCATSRDLQNSPLHFGNGTRLTVT.

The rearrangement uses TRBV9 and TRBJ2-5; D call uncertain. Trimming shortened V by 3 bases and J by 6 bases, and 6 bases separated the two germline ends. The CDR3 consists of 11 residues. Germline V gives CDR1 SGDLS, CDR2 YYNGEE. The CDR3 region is CASSEGKTQYF. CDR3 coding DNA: TGTGCCAGCAGCGAAGGAAAGACCCAGTACTTC. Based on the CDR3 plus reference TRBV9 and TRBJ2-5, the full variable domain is DSGVTQTPKHLITATGQRVTLRCSPRSGDLSVYWYQQSLDQGLQFLIQYYNGEERAKGNILERFSAQQFPDLHSELNLSSLELGDSALYFCASSEGKTQYFGPGTRLLVL.

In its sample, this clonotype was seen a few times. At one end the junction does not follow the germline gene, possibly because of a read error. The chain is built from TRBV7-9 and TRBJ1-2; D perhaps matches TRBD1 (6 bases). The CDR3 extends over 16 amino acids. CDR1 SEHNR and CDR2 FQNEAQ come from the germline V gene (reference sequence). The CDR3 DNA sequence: TGTGCCAGCAACTTAAGGGGGAAGGGATATAACTATGGCTACACCTTC. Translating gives CASNLRGKGYNYGYTF.

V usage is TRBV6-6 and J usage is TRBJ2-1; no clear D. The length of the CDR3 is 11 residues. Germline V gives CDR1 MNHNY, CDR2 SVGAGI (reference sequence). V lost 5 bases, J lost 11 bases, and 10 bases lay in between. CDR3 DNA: TGTGCCAGCAGTCAGCTGGATAAGCAGTTCTTC. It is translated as CASSQLDKQFF.

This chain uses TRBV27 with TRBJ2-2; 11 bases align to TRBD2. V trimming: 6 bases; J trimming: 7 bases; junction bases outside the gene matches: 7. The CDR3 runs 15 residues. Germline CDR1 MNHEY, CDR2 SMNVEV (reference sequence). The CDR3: CASSSSGGAIGELFF. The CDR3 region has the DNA TGTGCCAGCAGCAGTAGCGGGGGGGCGATCGGGGAGCTGTTTTTT.

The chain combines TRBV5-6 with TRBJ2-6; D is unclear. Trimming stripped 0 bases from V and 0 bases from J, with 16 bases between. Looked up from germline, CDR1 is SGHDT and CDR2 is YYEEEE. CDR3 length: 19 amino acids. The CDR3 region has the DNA TGTGCCAGCAGCTTGGTCGGGCGCGGAAGATACTCTGGGGCCAACGTCCTGACTTTC. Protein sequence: CASSLVGRGRYSGANVLTF.

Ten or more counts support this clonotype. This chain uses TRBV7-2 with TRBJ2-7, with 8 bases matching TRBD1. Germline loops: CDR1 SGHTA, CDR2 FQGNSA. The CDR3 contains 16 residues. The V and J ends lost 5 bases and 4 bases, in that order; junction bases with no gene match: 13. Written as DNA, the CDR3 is TGTGCCAGCAGCCTAAGACGCGGACAGGGTGGATACGAGCAGTACTTC. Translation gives CASSLRRGQGGYEQYF.

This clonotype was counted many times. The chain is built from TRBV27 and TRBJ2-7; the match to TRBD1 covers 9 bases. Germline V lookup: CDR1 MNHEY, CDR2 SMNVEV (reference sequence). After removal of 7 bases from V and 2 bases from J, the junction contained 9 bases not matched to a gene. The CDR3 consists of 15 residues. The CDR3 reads CASTRSGQGAYEQYF. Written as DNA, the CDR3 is TGTGCCAGCACCCGATCGGGACAGGGAGCCTACGAGCAGTACTTC.

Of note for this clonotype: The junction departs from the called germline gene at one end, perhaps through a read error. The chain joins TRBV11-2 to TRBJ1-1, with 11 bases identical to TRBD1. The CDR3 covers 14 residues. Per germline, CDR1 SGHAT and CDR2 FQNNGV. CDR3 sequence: CASNLGTGGTEAFF. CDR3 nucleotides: TGTGCCAGCAACTTAGGGACAGGGGGCACTGAAGCTTTCTTT.

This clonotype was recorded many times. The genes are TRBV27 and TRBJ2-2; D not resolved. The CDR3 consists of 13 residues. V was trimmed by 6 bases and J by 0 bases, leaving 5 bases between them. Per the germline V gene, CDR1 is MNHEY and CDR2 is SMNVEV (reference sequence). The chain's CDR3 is CASRRANTGELFF. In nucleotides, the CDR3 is TGTGCCAGCAGAAGGGCGAACACCGGGGAGCTGTTTTTT.

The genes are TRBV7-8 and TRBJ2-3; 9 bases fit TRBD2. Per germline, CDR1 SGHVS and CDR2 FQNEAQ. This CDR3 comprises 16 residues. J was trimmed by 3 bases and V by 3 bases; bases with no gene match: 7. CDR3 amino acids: CASSLSGGGATDTQYF. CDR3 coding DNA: TGTGCCAGCAGCTTGAGTGGCGGGGGGGCAACAGATACGCAGTATTTT.

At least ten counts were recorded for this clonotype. The CDR3 DNA reads as TGTGCCAGCAGCCAAGGGGTTGGGAGAAAGTTCTTC. Its translation is CASSQGVGRKFF. The chain is built from TRBV14 and TRBJ2-1, with D possibly TRBD2 on 5 matching bases. V dropped 1 base and J dropped 14 bases, with 12 bases sitting between them. In germline, CDR1 is SGHDN, CDR2 FVKESK. This CDR3 has 12 residues.

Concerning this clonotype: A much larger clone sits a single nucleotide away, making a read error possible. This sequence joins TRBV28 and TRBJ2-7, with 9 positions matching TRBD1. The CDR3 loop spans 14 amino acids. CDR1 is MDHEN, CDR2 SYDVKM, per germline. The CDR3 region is CAGRPTGGPYEQYF. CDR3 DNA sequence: TGTGCCGGCAGGCCGACAGGGGGACCCTACGAGCAGTACTTC.

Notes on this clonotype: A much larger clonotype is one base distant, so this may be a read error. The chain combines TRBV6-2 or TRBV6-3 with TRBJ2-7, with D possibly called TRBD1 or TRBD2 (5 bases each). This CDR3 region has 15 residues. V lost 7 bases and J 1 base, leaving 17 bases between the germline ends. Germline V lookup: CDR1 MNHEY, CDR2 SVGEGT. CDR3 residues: CASKKSGTVSYEQYF. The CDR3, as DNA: TGTGCCAGCAAAAAATCCGGGACGGTATCCTACGAGCAGTACTTC.